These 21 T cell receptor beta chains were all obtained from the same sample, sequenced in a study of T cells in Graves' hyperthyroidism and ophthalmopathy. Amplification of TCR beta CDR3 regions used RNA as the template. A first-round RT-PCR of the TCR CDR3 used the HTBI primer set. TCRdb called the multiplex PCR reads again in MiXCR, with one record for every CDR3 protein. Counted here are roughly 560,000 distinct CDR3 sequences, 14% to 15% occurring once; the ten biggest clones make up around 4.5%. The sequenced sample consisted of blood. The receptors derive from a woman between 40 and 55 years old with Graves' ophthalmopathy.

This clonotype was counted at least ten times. The CDR3 protein is CASRPQGNTEAFF. The CDR3 DNA follows: TGTGCCAGCAGGCCTCAGGGGAACACTGAAGCTTTCTTT. The V call is TRBV5-8, the J call TRBJ1-1, with D possibly matching TRBD1 (5 bases). The V gene lost 5 bases and the J gene lost 1 base, with 9 bases spanning the gap. The CDR3 totals 13 residues. From germline, CDR1 is SGHTS and CDR2 YDEGEE.

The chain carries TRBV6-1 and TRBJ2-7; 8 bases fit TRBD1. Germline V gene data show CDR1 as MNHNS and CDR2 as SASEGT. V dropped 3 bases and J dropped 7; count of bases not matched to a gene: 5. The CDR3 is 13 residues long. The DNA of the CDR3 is TGTGCCAGCAGTGACAGGGGGCGTGGAGAGCAGTACTTC. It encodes CASSDRGRGEQYF.

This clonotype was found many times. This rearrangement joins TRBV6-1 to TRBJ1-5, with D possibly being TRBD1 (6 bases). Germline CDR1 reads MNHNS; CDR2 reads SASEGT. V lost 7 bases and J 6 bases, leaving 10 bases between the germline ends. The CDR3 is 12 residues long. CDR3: CASKGGIQPQHF. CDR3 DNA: TGTGCCAGCAAGGGGGGCATTCAGCCCCAGCATTTT.

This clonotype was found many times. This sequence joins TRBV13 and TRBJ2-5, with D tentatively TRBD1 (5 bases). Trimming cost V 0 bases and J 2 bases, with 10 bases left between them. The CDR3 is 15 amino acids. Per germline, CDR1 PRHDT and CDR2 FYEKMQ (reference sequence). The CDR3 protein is CASSLGWGSQETQYF. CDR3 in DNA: TGTGCCAGCAGCTTAGGCTGGGGCAGTCAAGAGACCCAGTACTTC.

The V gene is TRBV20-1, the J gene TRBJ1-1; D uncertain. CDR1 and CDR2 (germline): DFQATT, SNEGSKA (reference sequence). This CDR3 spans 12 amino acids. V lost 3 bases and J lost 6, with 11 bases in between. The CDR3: CSARTGLAEAFF. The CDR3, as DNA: TGCAGTGCTAGGACGGGGTTAGCTGAAGCTTTCTTT.

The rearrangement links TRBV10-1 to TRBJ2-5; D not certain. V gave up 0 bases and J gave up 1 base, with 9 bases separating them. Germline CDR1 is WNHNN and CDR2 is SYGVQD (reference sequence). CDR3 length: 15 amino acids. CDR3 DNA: TGCGCCAGCAGTGAGTCTAGAAGCATCCAAGAGACCCAGTACTTC. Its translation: CASSESRSIQETQYF.

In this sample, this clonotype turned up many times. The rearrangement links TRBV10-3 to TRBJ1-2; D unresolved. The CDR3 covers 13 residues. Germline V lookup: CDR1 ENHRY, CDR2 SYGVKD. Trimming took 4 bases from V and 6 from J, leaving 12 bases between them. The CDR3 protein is CAISGSGIHGYTF. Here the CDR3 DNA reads TGTGCCATCAGTGGTTCGGGGATACATGGCTACACCTTC.

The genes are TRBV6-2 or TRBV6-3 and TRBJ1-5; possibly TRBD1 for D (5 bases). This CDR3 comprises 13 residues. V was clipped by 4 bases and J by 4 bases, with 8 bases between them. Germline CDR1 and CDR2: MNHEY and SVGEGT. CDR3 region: CASSSRANQPQHF. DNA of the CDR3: TGTGCCAGCAGTTCCAGGGCTAATCAGCCCCAGCATTTT.

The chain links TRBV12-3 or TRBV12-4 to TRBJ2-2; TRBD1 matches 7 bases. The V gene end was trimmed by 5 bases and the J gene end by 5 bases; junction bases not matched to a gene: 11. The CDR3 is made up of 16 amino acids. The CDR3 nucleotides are TGTGCCAGCAGTCCCCGACAGGGATCCCAAACCGGGGAGCTGTTTTTT. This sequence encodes CASSPRQGSQTGELFF.

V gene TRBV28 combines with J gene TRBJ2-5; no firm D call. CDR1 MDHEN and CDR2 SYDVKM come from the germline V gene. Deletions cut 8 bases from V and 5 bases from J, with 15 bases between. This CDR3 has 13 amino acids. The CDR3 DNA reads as TGTGCCAGCTCAGACCGGATACCCGAGACCCAGTACTTC. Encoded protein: CASSDRIPETQYF.

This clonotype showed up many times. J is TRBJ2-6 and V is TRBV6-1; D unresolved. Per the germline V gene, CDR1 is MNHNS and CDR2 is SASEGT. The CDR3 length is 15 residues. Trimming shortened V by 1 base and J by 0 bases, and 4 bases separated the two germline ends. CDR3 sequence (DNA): TGTGCCAGCAGTGAAGTGAGCTCTGGGGCCAACGTCCTGACTTTC. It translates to CASSEVSSGANVLTF.

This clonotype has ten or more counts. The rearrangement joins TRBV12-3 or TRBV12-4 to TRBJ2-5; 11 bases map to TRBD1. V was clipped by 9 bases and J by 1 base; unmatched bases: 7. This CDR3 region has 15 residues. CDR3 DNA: TGTGCCAGTTCCCCGGGACAGGGGGTCCAAGAGACCCAGTACTTC. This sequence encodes CASSPGQGVQETQYF.

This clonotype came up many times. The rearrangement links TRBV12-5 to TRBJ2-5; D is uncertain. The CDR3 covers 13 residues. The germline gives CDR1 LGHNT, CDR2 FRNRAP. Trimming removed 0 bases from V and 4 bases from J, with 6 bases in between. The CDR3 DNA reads TGTGCTAGTGGTTTGGTACCTGGAGAGACCCAGTACTTC. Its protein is CASGLVPGETQYF.

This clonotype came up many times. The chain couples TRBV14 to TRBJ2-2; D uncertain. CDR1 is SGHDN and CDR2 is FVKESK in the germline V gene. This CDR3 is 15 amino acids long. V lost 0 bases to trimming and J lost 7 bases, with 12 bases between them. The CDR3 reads CASSQEGSLGGELFF. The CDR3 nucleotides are TGTGCCAGCAGCCAAGAGGGAAGTCTGGGCGGGGAGCTGTTTTTT.

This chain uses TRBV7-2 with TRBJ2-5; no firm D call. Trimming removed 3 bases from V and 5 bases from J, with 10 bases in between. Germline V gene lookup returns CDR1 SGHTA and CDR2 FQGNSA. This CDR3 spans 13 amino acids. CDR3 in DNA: TGTGCCAGCAGCTTCCTTCCGCGGGAGACCCAGTACTTC. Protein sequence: CASSFLPRETQYF.

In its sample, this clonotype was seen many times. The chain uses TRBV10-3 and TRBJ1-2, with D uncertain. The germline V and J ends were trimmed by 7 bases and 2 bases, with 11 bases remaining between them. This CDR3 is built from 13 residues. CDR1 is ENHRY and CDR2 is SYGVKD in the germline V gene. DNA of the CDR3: TGTGCCATCATGTCCAGACTAAACTATGGCTACACCTTC. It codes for CAIMSRLNYGYTF.

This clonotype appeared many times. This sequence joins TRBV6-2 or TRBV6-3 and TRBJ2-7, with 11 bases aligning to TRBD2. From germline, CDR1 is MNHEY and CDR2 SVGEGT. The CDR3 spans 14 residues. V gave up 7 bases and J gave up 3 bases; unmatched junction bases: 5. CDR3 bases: TGTGCCAGCACTCATAGCGGGAGGGTCTACGAGCAGTACTTC. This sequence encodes CASTHSGRVYEQYF.

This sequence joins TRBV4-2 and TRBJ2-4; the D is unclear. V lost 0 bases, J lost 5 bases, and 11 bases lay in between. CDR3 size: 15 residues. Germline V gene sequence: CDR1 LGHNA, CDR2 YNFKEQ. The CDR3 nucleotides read TGTGCCAGCAGCCAAGACGTGACAAGCCAAAACATTCAGTACTTC. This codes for CASSQDVTSQNIQYF.

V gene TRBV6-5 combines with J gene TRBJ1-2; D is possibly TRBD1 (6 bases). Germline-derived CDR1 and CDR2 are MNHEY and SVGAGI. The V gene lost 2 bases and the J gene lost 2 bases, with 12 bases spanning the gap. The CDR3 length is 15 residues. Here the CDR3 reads CASSYIGGRNYGYTF. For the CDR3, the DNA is TGTGCCAGCAGTTACATCGGGGGCCGGAACTATGGCTACACCTTC.

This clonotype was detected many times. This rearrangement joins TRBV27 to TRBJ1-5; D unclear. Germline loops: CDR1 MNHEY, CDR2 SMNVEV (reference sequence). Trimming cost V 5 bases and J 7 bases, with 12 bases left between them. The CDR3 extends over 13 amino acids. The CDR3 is CASSPGWNQPQHF. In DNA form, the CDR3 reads TGTGCCAGCAGTCCGGGTTGGAACCAGCCCCAGCATTTT.

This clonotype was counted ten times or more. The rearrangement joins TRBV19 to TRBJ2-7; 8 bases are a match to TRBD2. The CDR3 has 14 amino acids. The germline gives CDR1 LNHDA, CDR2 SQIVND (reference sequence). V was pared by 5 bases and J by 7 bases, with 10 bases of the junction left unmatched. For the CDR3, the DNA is TGTGCCAGTAGTGAGGGACTAGTTTTGGGAGAGCAGTACTTC. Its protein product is CASSEGLVLGEQYF.